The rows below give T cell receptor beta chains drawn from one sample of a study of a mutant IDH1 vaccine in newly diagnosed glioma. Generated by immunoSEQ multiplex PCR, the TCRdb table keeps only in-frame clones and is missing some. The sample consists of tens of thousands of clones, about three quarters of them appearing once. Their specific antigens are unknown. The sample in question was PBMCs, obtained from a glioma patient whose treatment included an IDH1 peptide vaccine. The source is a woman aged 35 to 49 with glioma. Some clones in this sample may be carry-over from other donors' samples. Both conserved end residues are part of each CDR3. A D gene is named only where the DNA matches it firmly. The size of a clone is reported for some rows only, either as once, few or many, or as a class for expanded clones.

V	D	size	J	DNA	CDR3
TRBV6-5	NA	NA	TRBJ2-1	TGTGCCAGCAGCCGCGGGGCAGGTGAGCAGTTCTTC	CASSRGAGEQFF
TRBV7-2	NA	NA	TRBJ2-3	TGTGCCAGCAGTGCCGGGGGAGATACGCAGTATTTT	CASSAGGDTQYF
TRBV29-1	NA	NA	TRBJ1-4	TGCAGTGTGGAGGGGAATAATGAAAAACTGTTTTTT	CSVEGNNEKLFF
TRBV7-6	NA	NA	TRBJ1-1	TGTGCCAGCAGCTTTCGGACGCAACCTAGGGAAGCTTTCTTT	CASSFRTQPREAFF
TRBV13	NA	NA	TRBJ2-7	TGTGCCAGCAGCGACCAATTCTACGAGCAGTACTTC	CASSDQFYEQYF
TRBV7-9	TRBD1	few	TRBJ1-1	TGTGCCAGCAGCCTCACTATGGGACAGCAAGCTTTCTTT	CASSLTMGQQAFF
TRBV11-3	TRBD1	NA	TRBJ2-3	TGTGCCAGCAGCCAGGGGGACAGGGGGGCAGATACGCAGTATTTT	CASSQGDRGADTQYF
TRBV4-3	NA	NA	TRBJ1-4	TGCGCCAGCAGCCAATTCTTGCCGGGGGGGCGGTTTAATGAAAAACTGTTTTTT	CASSQFLPGGRFNEKLFF
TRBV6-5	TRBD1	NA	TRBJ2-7	TGTGCCAGCAGTCCCGGGACAGGGGTCAGCGAGCAGTACTTC	CASSPGTGVSEQYF
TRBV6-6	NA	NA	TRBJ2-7	TGTGCCAGCAGCTTGCGACAGGGAGGACGGGACGAGCAGTACTTC	CASSLRQGGRDEQYF
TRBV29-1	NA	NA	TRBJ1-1	TGCAGCGTCGTCAGGGCCACTGAAGCTTTCTTT	CSVVRATEAFF
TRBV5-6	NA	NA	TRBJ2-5	TGTGCCAGCAGCACCCGGAGTGGCTTGCAAGAGACCCAGTACTTC	CASSTRSGLQETQYF
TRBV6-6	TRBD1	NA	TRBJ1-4	TGTGCCAGCAGTTACTCGACGGACAGGGAGGGACTGTTTTTT	CASSYSTDREGLFF
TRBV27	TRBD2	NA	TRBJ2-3	TGTGCCAGCACGAACGAGCGGGGGGGCCAGAATACGCAGTATTTT	CASTNERGGQNTQYF
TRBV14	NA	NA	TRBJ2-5	TGTGCCAGCAGCCCCTGGAAGGCTACAGAGACCCAGTACTTC	CASSPWKATETQYF
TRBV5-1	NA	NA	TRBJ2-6	TGCGCCAGCAGCTGGGAAGGGCGCCACTCCTCTGGGGCCAACGTCCTGACTTTC	CASSWEGRHSSGANVLTF
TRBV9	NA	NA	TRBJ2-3	TGTGCCAGCACAGGGGAGAGCACAGATACGCAGTATTTT	CASTGESTDTQYF
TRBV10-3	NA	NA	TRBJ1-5	TGTGCCATCAGTGAGTCGACTTTGGGTGGCTCCGCCCCCCAGCATTTT	CAISESTLGGSAPQHF
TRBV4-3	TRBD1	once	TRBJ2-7	TGCGCCAGCAGCCCGAACCGACAGGGGCCACCGTACGAGCAGTACTTC	CASSPNRQGPPYEQYF
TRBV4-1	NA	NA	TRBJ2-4	TGCGCCAGCAGCCAAGATGGACAGATCGCGGACATTCAGTACTTC	CASSQDGQIADIQYF
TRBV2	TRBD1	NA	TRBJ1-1	TGTGCCAGCAGGGACAGGGTTGGGAACACTGAAGCTTTCTTT	CASRDRVGNTEAFF
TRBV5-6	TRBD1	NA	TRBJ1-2	TGTGCCAGCAGCTTGGAGGGACAGGGACCTAACTATGGCTACACCTTC	CASSLEGQGPNYGYTF
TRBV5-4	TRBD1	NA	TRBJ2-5	TGTGCCAGCAGCGTATACAGGGGGCGGATAGAGACCCAGTACTTC	CASSVYRGRIETQYF
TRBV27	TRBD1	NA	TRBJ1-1	TGTGCCAGCAGTCCTCGACAGGGTGGGACTGAAGCTTTCTTT	CASSPRQGGTEAFF
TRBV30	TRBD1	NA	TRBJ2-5	TGTGCCTGGGGCGGGACAGGGAGTAAAGAGACCCAGTACTTC	CAWGGTGSKETQYF
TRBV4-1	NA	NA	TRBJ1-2	TGCGCCAGCAGCCAAGAGGGGTGGCCGGATGGCTACACCTTC	CASSQEGWPDGYTF
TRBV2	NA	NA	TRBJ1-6	TGTGCCCACAAAAAGGACATTTATAATTCACCCCTCCACTTT	CAHKKDIYNSPLHF
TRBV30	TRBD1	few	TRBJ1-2	TGTGCCTGGAGCAGAGACAGGGAGGTTGGCTACACCTTC	CAWSRDREVGYTF
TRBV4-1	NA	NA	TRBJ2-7	TGCGCCAGCAGCCAAGCCCCAGGGGCGTTTCAGGACGAGCAGTACTTC	CASSQAPGAFQDEQYF
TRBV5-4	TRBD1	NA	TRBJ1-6	TGTGCCAGCAGCTCGCGGGACAGCTCTTCACCCCTCCACTTT	CASSSRDSSSPLHF
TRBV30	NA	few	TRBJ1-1	TGTGCCTGGAGTGTACTGGGAGGGGGGGCGAACACTGAAGCTTTCTTT	CAWSVLGGGANTEAFF
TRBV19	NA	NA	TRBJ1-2	TGTGCCAGTAGTACAGGGGTTGGCTACACCTTC	CASSTGVGYTF
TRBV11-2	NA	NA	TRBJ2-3	TGTGCCAGCAGCTTAGAACTGGCCGATACGCAGTATTTT	CASSLELADTQYF
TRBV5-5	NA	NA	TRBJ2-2	TGCGCCAGCAGCTCCGAGTCTGAGCTGTTTTTT	CASSSESELFF
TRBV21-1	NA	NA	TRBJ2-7	TGTGCCAGCAGCAGCCCCTCGGTCAGGGCTAACTACGAGCAGTACTTC	CASSSPSVRANYEQYF
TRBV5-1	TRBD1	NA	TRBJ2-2	TGCGCCAGCAGCTTTAGACAGGGTGATGCCGGGGAGCTGTTTTTT	CASSFRQGDAGELFF
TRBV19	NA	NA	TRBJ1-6	TGTGCCAGTAGTATCGTGACAGGAGGCTCACCCCTCCACTTT	CASSIVTGGSPLHF
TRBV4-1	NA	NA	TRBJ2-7	TGCGCCAGCAGCCAGTCCGGGGCTTTCTCCTACGAGCAGTACTTC	CASSQSGAFSYEQYF
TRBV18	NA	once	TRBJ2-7	TGTGCCAGCTCACCAGGGTGGAGCAGTGCAGGAAAGGAGTACGAGCAGTACTTC	CASSPGWSSAGKEYEQYF
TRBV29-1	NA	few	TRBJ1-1	TGCAGCGTTGAGTTAAAACTGAACACTGAAGCTTTCTTT	CSVELKLNTEAFF
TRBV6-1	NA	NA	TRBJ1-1	TGTGCCAGCAGTGAAGGCATTAGGAACACTGAAGCTTTCTTT	CASSEGIRNTEAFF
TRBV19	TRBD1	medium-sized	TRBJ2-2	TGTGCCAGTAGTAACAGGGGTTTCGGGGAGCTGTTTTTT	CASSNRGFGELFF
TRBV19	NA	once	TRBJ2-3	TGTGCCAGTAGTATAGATCTGGAGACGTTCGGCGATACGCAGTATTTT	CASSIDLETFGDTQYF
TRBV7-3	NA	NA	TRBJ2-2	TGTGCCAGCAGCTTAGGCCGCCGTACCGAGCTGTTTTTT	CASSLGRRTELFF
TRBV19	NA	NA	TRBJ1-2	TGTGCCAGTAGCCTTGCGGCAGGTGTTGTGGGTGGCTACACCTTC	CASSLAAGVVGGYTF
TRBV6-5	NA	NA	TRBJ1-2	TGTGCCAGCAGCCGACGGGACCCTGTAAAGTACACCTTC	CASSRRDPVKYTF
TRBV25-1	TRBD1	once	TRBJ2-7	TGTGCCAGCAGTGATCCGGGACAGGGGTCCTACGAGCAGTACTTC	CASSDPGQGSYEQYF
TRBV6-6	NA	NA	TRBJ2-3	TGTGCCAGCAGTTACTCGCCAGGCGCAGATACGCAGTATTTT	CASSYSPGADTQYF
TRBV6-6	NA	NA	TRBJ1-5	TGTGCCAGCAGCGCCGGACAGCCTTATAGCAATCAGCCCCAGCATTTT	CASSAGQPYSNQPQHF
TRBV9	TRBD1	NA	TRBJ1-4	TGTGCCAGCAGCTATAGGACAGGGGCTAATGAAAAACTGTTTTTT	CASSYRTGANEKLFF
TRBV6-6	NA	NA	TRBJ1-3	TGTGCCAGCAGTTACTACGACACCGGGAGGGGAAACACCATATATTTT	CASSYYDTGRGNTIYF
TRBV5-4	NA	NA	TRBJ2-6	TGTGCCAGCAGCGATGACAGAAGGGCCAACGTCCTGACTTTC	CASSDDRRANVLTF
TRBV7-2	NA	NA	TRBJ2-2	TGTGCCAGCAGCCCAAACGGGGTCGGGGGGGAGCTGTTTTTT	CASSPNGVGGELFF
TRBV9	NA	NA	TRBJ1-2	TGTGCCAGCAGACCCGGGGGTCGGGGCAATGGCTACACCTTC	CASRPGGRGNGYTF